This T cell receptor beta chain was documented in a study of low-dose radiotherapy and immunotherapy resistance in tumors. Looking at the study overall: Doses of 0.5 Gy per fraction every 2 weeks, totaling 6.5 Gy, went to Cohort 1. Members of Cohort 2 were treated with 1 Gy per fraction every two weeks; their total was 13 Gy over 26 weeks.

Every donor was treated with nivolumab, ipilimumab, aspirin, low-dose cyclophosphamide and also low-dose radiotherapy. Patients qualified if they had advanced solid tumors that lacked tumor-infiltrating lymphocytes. Priming of first-strand cDNA relied on TRAV- and TRBV-specific primers (covering alpha and beta chains). Amplification, which lasted 20 PCR cycles, used a constant-region primer and V-primer adapter to amplify TCRs. A single record per CDR3 protein comes from TCRdb applying MiXCR to the reads. The sample holds about 9,800 distinct CDR3 sequences, about 75% seen once. The germline gives CDR1 KGHSH, CDR2 LQKENI. This CDR3 contains 14 residues. Trimming removed 6 bases at V and 7 bases at J, with 18 bases between.

The receptor was derived from a human donor with advanced metastatic prostate, ovarian, gallbladder or colorectal cancer (not recorded which). This table probably holds off-target reads from a library built for another chain. The chain recombines TRBV18 with TRBJ1-1; a weak D match, TRBD1 (6 bases). DNA of the CDR3: TGTGCCAGCTCTCGAAACGGGGGCAGGAGTGAAGCTTTCTTT. This codes for CASSRNGGRSEAFF.